Sequencing of this TCR beta chain was carried out in a study of CD8 T cells in Susac syndrome. Study summary: Patients with Susac syndrome were therapy-naive, treated with corticosteroids, or treated with intravenous immunoglobulin alone when blood was collected.

With random hexamers, reverse transcription was performed on roughly 0.5 to 1 ug of RNA. One entry per CDR3 protein results from TCRdb running MiXCR on the immunoSEQ multiplex PCR reads. The repertoire holds hundreds of thousands of distinct CDR3 sequences, about 94% seen once, with approximately 0.15% in the top ten. V was cut by 1 base and J by 2 bases, with 9 bases left in between. The CDR3 is 14 amino acids. CDR1 and CDR2 (germline): SGHDT, YYEEEE. This rearrangement joins TRBV5-6 to TRBJ1-1; D is uncertain. The sample was CD4+ T cells from PBMCs. The source of this sequence is a human donor with Susac syndrome. DNA for the CDR3: TGTGCCAGCAGCTTGATGACTGCCAACACTGAAGCTTTCTTT. It specifies CASSLMTANTEAFF. Based on the CDR3 plus reference TRBV5-6 and TRBJ1-1, the full variable domain is DAGVTQSPTHLIKTRGQQVTLRCSPKSGHDTVSWYQQALGQGPQFIFQYYEEEERQRGNFPDRFSGHQFPNYSSELNVNALLLGDSALYLCASSLMTANTEAFFGQGTRLTVV.